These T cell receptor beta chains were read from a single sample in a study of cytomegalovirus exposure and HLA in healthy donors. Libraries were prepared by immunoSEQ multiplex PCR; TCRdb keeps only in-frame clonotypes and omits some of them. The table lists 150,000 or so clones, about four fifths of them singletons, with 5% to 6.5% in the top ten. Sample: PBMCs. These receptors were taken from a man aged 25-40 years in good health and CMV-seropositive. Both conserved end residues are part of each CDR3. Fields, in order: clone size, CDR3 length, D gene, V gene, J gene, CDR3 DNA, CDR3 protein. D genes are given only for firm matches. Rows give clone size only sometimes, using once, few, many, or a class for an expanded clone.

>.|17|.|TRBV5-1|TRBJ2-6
TGCGCCAGCAGCCGGGAACGAGGGAGCTCTGGGGCCAACGTCCTGACTTTC
CASSRERGSSGANVLTF
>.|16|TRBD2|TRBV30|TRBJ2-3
TGTGCCTGGAGTGATAGCGGGAGGGCGGGCACAGATACGCAGTATTTT
CAWSDSGRAGTDTQYF
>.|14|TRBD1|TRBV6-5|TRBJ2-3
TGTGCCAGCAGTTTCGGGACAGGCACAGATACGCAGTATTTT
CASSFGTGTDTQYF
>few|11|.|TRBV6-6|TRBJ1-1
TGTGCCAGCAGTTTTCAGACTGAAGCTTTCTTT
CASSFQTEAFF
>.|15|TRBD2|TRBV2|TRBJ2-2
TGTGCCAGCAGTGGACTAGCGGGCCCCCCCGGGGAGCTGTTTTTT
CASSGLAGPPGELFF
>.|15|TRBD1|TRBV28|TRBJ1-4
TGTGCCAGCAGTTTACAGGGGGCAGTGGGTGAAAAACTGTTTTTT
CASSLQGAVGEKLFF
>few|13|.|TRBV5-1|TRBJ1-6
TGTGCCAGCACGGAGACGACGCTTTCACCCCTCCACTTT
CASTETTLSPLHF
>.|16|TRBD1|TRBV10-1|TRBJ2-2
TGCGCCAGCAGTGAATCCGGACAGGGGGGGACCGGGGAGCTGTTTTTT
CASSESGQGGTGELFF
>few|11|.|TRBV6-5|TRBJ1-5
TGTGCCAGCAGTACATCTCAGCCCCAGCATTTT
CASSTSQPQHF
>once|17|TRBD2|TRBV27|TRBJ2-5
TGTGCCAGCAGTTTAGTTACTAGCGGGGGAGCCAGGTCGACCCAGTACTTC
CASSLVTSGGARSTQYF
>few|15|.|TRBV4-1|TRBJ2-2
TGCGCCAGCAGTTCAGACCCCGGACTCACCGGGGAGCTGTTTTTT
CASSSDPGLTGELFF
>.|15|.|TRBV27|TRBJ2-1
TGTGCCAGCAGTTTTACGGCTAGCCCGTTCAATGAGCAGTTCTTC
CASSFTASPFNEQFF
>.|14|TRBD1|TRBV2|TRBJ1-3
TGTGCCAGCAAAGACAGGGGTCCTGGAAACACCATATATTTT
CASKDRGPGNTIYF
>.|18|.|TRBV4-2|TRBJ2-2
TGTGCCAGCAGCCAAGAATACCCTTTGCGTCCGAACACCGGGGAGCTGTTTTTT
CASSQEYPLRPNTGELFF
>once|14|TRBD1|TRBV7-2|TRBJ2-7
TGTGCCAGCAGCTTTCAGGGACAGGGTCTCGAGCAGTACTTC
CASSFQGQGLEQYF
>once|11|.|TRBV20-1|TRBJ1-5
TGCAGTGCTGTTCCGGAGGGGCCCCAGCATTTT
CSAVPEGPQHF
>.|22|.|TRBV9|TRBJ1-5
TGTGCCAGCAGCGTAAGGAGTACTTACTTCCCACTCTTTGAGTATAGCAATCAGCCCCAGCATTTT
CASSVRSTYFPLFEYSNQPQHF
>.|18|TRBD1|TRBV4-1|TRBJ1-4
TGCGCCAGCAGCCAAGTGCCCGGGACAGGGGGTTGGGAAGAAAAACTGTTTTTT
CASSQVPGTGGWEEKLFF
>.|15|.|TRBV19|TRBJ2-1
TGTGCCAGTCAGCCCAGAGGGCACTCCTACAATGAGCAGTTCTTC
CASQPRGHSYNEQFF
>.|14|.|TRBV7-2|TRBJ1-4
TGTGCCAGCAGCTTGGGACTCGGTAATGAAAAACTGTTTTTT
CASSLGLGNEKLFF
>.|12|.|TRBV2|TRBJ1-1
TGTGCCAGCAGTGCCCCGGGGACTGAAGCTTTCTTT
CASSAPGTEAFF
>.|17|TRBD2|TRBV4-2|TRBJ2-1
TGTGCCAGCAGCCAAGATTGGGTGCTAGCGGGAGGTGATGAGCAGTTCTTC
CASSQDWVLAGGDEQFF
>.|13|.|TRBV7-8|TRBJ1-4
TGTGCCAGCAGCTTAGTCGGGTTGGAAAAACTGTTTTTT
CASSLVGLEKLFF
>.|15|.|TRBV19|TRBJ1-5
TGTGCCAGTACCAACGCCCCAGGGTTCAATCAGCCCCAGCATTTT
CASTNAPGFNQPQHF
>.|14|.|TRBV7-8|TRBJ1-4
TGTGCCAGCAGCTTGGTCTGGCCTAATGAAAAACTGTTTTTT
CASSLVWPNEKLFF
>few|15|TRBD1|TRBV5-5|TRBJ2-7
TGTGCCAGCATAGGGACAGGGTTGGTGTCCTACGAGCAGTACTTC
CASIGTGLVSYEQYF
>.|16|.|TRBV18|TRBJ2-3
TGTGCCAGCTCACCACTCGGACAGATCCTCGAAGATACGCAGTATTTT
CASSPLGQILEDTQYF
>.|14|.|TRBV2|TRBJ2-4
TGTGCCAGCAGTGCGGAAGGGGGTGGAGACATTCAGTACTTC
CASSAEGGGDIQYF
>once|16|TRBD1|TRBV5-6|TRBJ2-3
TGTGCCAGCAGCTCCCTGAACAGGGGCGCATCCGATACGCAGTATTTT
CASSSLNRGASDTQYF
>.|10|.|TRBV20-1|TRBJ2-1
TGCAGTGCTCTCGGCAATGAGCAGTTCTTC
CSALGNEQFF
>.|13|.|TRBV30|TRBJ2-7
TGTGCCTGGAGTGTGAACGCCGGCTACGAGCAGTACTTC
CAWSVNAGYEQYF
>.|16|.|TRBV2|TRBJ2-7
TGTGCCAGCAGTGAAACCGCCCGAGGATTTCGAGGCGAGCAGTACTTC
CASSETARGFRGEQYF
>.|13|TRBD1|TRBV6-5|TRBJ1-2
TGTGCCAGCGGGGACAGGGGGAACTATGGCTACACCTTC
CASGDRGNYGYTF
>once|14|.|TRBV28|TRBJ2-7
TGTGCCAGCCTACCTTCAGGAGGGCCCTACGAGCAGTACTTC
CASLPSGGPYEQYF
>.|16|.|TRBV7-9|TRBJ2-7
TGTTCCAGCAGCTTACCGAGGTCGGGGGTATCCTACGAGCAGTACTTC
CSSSLPRSGVSYEQYF
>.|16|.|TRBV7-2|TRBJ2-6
TGTGCCAGCAGCTTTAGTGGGGTGCTAGGGGCCAACGGCCTGACTTTC
CASSFSGVLGANGLTF
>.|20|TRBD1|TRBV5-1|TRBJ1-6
TGCGCCAGCAGCTTATATACCCGGGACAGGGTGTCCCAATATCATTCACCCCTCCACTTT
CASSLYTRDRVSQYHSPLHF
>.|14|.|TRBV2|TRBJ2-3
TGTGCCAGCAGGTCCCGGGGGACCACAGATACGCAGTATTTT
CASRSRGTTDTQYF
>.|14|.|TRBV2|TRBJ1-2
TGTGCCAGCAGGGAACAGGGTTTGGACTATGGCTACACCTTC
CASREQGLDYGYTF
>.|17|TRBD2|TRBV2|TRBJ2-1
TGTGCCAGCAGTAGGGGACTAGCGGGAGGGCCGGGCAATGAGCAGTTCTTC
CASSRGLAGGPGNEQFF
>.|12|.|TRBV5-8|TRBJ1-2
TGTGCCAGCAGCTTAACAGACTATGGCTACACCTTC
CASSLTDYGYTF
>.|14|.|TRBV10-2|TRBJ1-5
TGCGCCAGCAGAGAAGACACTAGCAATCAGCCCCAGCATTTT
CASREDTSNQPQHF
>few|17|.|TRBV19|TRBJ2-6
TGTGCCAGTACTTTTAGCGCGGGACCCTCTGGGGCCAACGTCCTGACTTTC
CASTFSAGPSGANVLTF
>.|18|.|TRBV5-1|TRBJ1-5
TGCGCCAGCAGCTTGGCCCCATTCGCGGAGAGTAGCAATCAGCCCCAGCATTTT
CASSLAPFAESSNQPQHF